Sequencing of this TCR beta chain was carried out in a study of CD8+ T cells in alopecia areata. For the study at large: Treated individuals took tofacitinib by mouth, 5 to 10 mg twice daily. Patients in the study were on tofacitinib for 6 to 18 months, then off it for 6 months.

CDR3 length: 13 residues. Germline V gene data show CDR1 as SGHRS and CDR2 as YFSETQ. V lost 4 bases and J 1 base, leaving 7 bases between the germline ends. Extraction and reverse transcription of RNA yielded cDNA as the sequencing template. Clones were read by immunoSEQ multiplex PCR, and TCRdb kept only the in-frame ones, dropping some. In the table there are 200,000 to 250,000 clones, less than 80% of which are singletons. The sequence derives from a human donor with alopecia areata. V gene TRBV5-1 combines with J gene TRBJ2-3, with D unresolved. This specimen was CD4+ T cells sorted from blood, taken at week 0. This CDR3 is CASSDLGTDTQYF. CDR3 in DNA: TGCGCCAGCAGCGACCTTGGCACAGATACGCAGTATTTT.